This passage covers 12 T cell receptor beta chains from one sample sequenced in a study of control samples from healthy donors and cancer patients. This table comes from immunoSEQ multiplex PCR, and its TCRdb copy is limited to in-frame clones, with some not included. The table records tens of thousands of clones, roughly nine tenths of them present only once. Sequenced sample: blood. These TCRs come from a woman between 50 and 59 years old in good health.

This clone was observed a few times. The chain links TRBV28 to TRBJ1-2; 9 positions match TRBD1. Germline V gives CDR1 MDHEN, CDR2 SYDVKM. This CDR3 is built from 14 residues. V was pared by 6 bases and J by 7 bases, with 9 bases of the junction left unmatched. Here the CDR3 reads CASRRAGTGFGYTF. CDR3 coding DNA: TGTGCCAGCAGAAGAGCCGGGACAGGGTTTGGCTACACCTTC.

V gene TRBV5-4 combines with J gene TRBJ2-5, with 8 bases identical to TRBD1. This CDR3 contains 14 residues. Per the germline V gene, CDR1 is SGHNT and CDR2 is YYREEE (reference sequence). With V trimmed by 4 bases and J by 5 bases, 7 bases remained unmatched. Written as DNA, the CDR3 is TGTGCCAGCAGCCCCCCGGACAGGGCGGAGACCCAGTACTTC. The encoded protein is CASSPPDRAETQYF.

This clone was seen a few times. V is TRBV16 and J is TRBJ2-3; a weak D match, TRBD2 (6 bases). The CDR3 contains 13 residues. Trimming took 6 bases from V and 1 from J, leaving 8 bases between them. Germline V gene sequence: CDR1 KGHSY, CDR2 FQNENV. The CDR3 coding sequence is TGTGCCAGCAGGGGGACTGGCACAGATACGCAGTATTTT. Its translation is CASRGTGTDTQYF.

The J gene is TRBJ1-4, the V gene TRBV7-9; unclear D gene. The CDR3 is made up of 14 amino acids. Germline V lookup: CDR1 SEHNR, CDR2 FQNEAQ (reference sequence). V was clipped by 7 bases and J by 6 bases, with 15 bases between them. CDR3 residues: CASTAVPADEKLFF. CDR3 coding DNA: TGTGCCAGCACCGCGGTCCCGGCGGATGAAAAACTGTTTTTT.

The chain couples TRBV6-4 to TRBJ2-2; D ambiguous. Germline V gene sequence: CDR1 MRHNA, CDR2 SNTAGT. The V gene lost 0 bases and the J gene lost 6 bases, with 11 bases spanning the gap. The CDR3 has 15 residues. The CDR3 loop reads CASSDSFDGSGELFF. The CDR3 coding sequence is TGTGCCAGCAGTGACTCGTTCGATGGATCCGGGGAGCTGTTTTTT.

V usage is TRBV28 and J usage is TRBJ2-1; D gene ambiguous. This CDR3 contains 17 residues. V lost 3 bases to trimming and J lost 3 bases, with 18 bases between them. Germline-derived CDR1 and CDR2 are MDHEN and SYDVKM. In nucleotides, the CDR3 is TGTGCCAGCAGTTTCCCGATGGGGAAAGAGTTCTACAATGAGCAGTTCTTC. This codes for CASSFPMGKEFYNEQFF.

The V and J genes are TRBV5-4 and TRBJ2-3; the D is unclear. CDR1 and CDR2 from the germline V gene are SGHNT and YYREEE (reference sequence). V lost 3 bases to trimming and J lost 3 bases, with 14 bases between them. This CDR3 has 15 amino acids. CDR3 nucleotides: TGTGCCAGCAGCTCCCATCGAAGGCGGACAGATACGCAGTATTTT. Protein sequence: CASSSHRRRTDTQYF.

CDR3 region: CASSYAGGLKTQYF. CDR3 sequence (DNA): TGTGCCAGCAGTTACGCCGGAGGGTTGAAGACCCAGTACTTC. The chain has TRBV6-2 or TRBV6-3 and TRBJ2-5; TRBD2 might be the D (6 bases). Trimming shortened V by 2 bases and J by 6 bases, and 13 bases separated the two germline ends. The CDR3 totals 14 residues. Germline loops: CDR1 MNHEY, CDR2 SVGEGT.

The chain has TRBV29-1 and TRBJ2-1, with D unresolved. Germline assignment: CDR1 SQVTM and CDR2 ANQGSEA. The V end was cut by 7 bases, the J end by 0 bases, with 13 bases between. The CDR3 is 14 residues long. The CDR3 spells CSAYHRSSYNEQFF. Here the CDR3 DNA reads TGCAGCGCCTACCACCGGTCCTCCTACAATGAGCAGTTCTTC.

The chain is built from TRBV10-1 and TRBJ2-3; perhaps TRBD2 as D (6 bases). V shed 8 bases and J shed 0 bases, with 18 bases lying between them. In germline, CDR1 is WNHNN, CDR2 SYGVQD (reference sequence). The CDR3 runs 16 residues. CDR3 region: CASSSGVPPSTDTQYF. The CDR3 nucleotides read TGCGCCAGCTCGTCGGGAGTCCCCCCCAGCACAGATACGCAGTATTTT.

This sequence joins TRBV28 and TRBJ2-6, with 7 bases matching TRBD1. The CDR3 is 16 residues long. V was pared by 6 bases and J by 0 bases, with 5 bases of the junction left unmatched. Germline V gene lookup returns CDR1 MDHEN and CDR2 SYDVKM. The CDR3 protein is CASRGDRSSGANVLTF. Here the CDR3 DNA reads TGTGCCAGCAGGGGGGACAGAAGCTCTGGGGCCAACGTCCTGACTTTC.

This sequence joins TRBV7-8 and TRBJ1-5; 9 positions match TRBD1. J was trimmed by 4 bases and V by 3 bases; bases with no gene match: 4. The V gene's germline CDR1 is SGHVS and CDR2 FQNEAQ. The CDR3 contains 15 residues. CDR3 bases: TGTGCCAGCAGCTTGGGACAGGGTCTGAATCAGCCCCAGCATTTT. Translation gives CASSLGQGLNQPQHF.